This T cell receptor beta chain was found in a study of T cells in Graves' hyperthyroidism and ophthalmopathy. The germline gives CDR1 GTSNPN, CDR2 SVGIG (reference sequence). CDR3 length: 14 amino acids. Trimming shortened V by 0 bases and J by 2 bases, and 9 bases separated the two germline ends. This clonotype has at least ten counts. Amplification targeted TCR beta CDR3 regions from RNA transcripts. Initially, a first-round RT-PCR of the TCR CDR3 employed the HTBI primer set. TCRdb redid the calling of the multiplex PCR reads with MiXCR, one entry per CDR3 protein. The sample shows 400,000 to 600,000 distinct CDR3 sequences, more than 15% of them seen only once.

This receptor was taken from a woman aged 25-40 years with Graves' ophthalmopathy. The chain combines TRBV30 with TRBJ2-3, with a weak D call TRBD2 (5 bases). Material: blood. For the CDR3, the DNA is TGTGCCTGGAGTGTATACGGGGACACAGATACGCAGTATTTT. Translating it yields CAWSVYGDTDTQYF. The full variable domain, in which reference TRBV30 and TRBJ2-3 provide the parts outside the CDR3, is SQTIHQWPATLVQPVGSPLSLECTVEGTSNPNLYWYRQAAGRGLQLLFYSVGIGQISSEVPQNLSASRPQDRQFILSSKKLLLSDSGFYLCAWSVYGDTDTQYFGPGTRLTVL.